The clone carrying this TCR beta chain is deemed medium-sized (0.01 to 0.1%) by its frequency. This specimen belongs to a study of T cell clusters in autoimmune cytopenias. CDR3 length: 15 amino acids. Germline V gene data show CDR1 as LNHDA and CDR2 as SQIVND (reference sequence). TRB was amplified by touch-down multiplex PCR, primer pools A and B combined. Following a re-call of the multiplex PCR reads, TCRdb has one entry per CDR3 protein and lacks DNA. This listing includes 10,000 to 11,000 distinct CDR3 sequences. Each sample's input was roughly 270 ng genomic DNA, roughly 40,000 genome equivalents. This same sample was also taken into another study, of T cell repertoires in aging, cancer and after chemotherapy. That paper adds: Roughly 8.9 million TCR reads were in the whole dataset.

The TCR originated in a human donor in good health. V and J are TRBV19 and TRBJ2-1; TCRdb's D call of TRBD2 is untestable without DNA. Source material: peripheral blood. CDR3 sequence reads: CASSPGSDTTFEQFF.